This is a list of T cell receptor beta chains from one sample in a study of cytomegalovirus exposure and HLA in healthy donors. Some clones are missing from TCRdb's copy, which holds only in-frame ones; the method was immunoSEQ multiplex PCR. The sample carries about 62,000 clones, 80% to 90% recorded once. The sequencing sample was made of PBMCs. These receptor sequences come from a man younger than 30 in good health and CMV-seronegative. CDR3s include the opening cysteine and the closing phenylalanine or tryptophan.

J gene	V gene	CDR3 protein
TRBJ2-3	TRBV11-3	CASSLGTWTERTDTQYF
TRBJ1-2	TRBV11-2	CASSPPLQGDNYGYTF
TRBJ1-4	TRBV27	CAAGATNEKLFF
TRBJ2-7	TRBV7-9	CASSLRPTGGPSYEQYF
TRBJ1-2	TRBV5-4	CASFLQGFDGYTF
TRBJ1-1	TRBV6-5	CATRPRTILGAFF
TRBJ2-1	TRBV5-1	CASREGLAGANEQFF
TRBJ2-7	TRBV28	CASSLPGQGRYEQYF
TRBJ2-1	TRBV7-9	CASSGLAGGPNEQFF
TRBJ1-2	TRBV6-1	CASTGIRNYGYTF
TRBJ1-4	TRBV5-6	CASTSRRVNEKLFF
TRBJ2-1	TRBV30	CAWRRSSSYNEQFF
TRBJ2-5	TRBV21-1	CASTDQEGLAGGEETQYF
TRBJ1-1	TRBV4-2	CASSQEPGQGANTEAFF
TRBJ1-5	TRBV6-5	CASSWDSNQPQHF
TRBJ2-6	TRBV5-1	CASVLALAGANVLTF
TRBJ2-3	TRBV4-1	CASSQVGSRGDTQYF
TRBJ1-1	TRBV2	CASSEGRFTEAFF
TRBJ1-1	TRBV7-3	CASSLNDRLEAFF
TRBJ2-3	TRBV4-2	CASSQDTGGGLDTQYF
TRBJ1-1	TRBV7-9	CASSLDPRAAAFF
TRBJ1-6	TRBV29-1	CSVLTGTNSPLHF
TRBJ2-7	TRBV6-5	CASSYIGPGAMQYF
TRBJ1-5	TRBV18	CASSPRDRGEQPQHF
TRBJ1-1	TRBV6-1	CATDRQDTEAFF
TRBJ1-2	TRBV28	CASSPIERGNYGYTF
TRBJ2-7	TRBV4-1	CASSQVFSLGRGYEQYF